What follows are 28 T cell receptor beta chains derived from one specimen sequenced in a study of immune characterization of retroperitoneal liposarcoma. MiXCR was run by TCRdb on the PCR reads, yielding one entry per CDR3 protein. The table has approximately 3,000 distinct CDR3 sequences, more than 45% seen once; the top ten hold 45% to 55%. Sequencing was carried out using tumor tissue. These receptors were obtained from a male donor with retroperitoneal liposarcoma.

This clonotype has just one count. This chain connects TRBV6-1 to TRBJ1-1; D unclear. The CDR3 has 12 amino acids. Germline lookup yields CDR1 MNHNS and CDR2 SASEGT. Trimming left V 8 bases short and J 6 bases short, with 13 bases between. The CDR3 spells CASESGAAEAFF. The CDR3 nucleotides read TGTGCCAGCGAATCAGGTGCGGCTGAAGCTTTCTTT.

The chain has TRBV6-1 and TRBJ2-1; the match to TRBD2 covers 12 bases. Gene TRBJ2-7 matches the end of the DNA better, so the J call may be wrong. Per the germline V gene, CDR1 is MNHNS and CDR2 is SASEGT. The length of the CDR3 is 15 residues. The DNA of the CDR3 is TGTGCCAGCAGTGGTCGACTAGCGGGGGCCTACGAGCAGTACTTC. Its translation is CASSGRLAGAYEQYF.

The chain joins TRBV6-5 to TRBJ2-3, with D perhaps matching TRBD1 (5 bases). The CDR3 is 13 amino acids. V dropped 5 bases and J dropped 1 base, with 7 bases sitting between them. Germline lookup yields CDR1 MNHEY and CDR2 SVGAGI. The CDR3 DNA follows: TGTGCCAGCAGTCAAGGGGGCACAGATACGCAGTATTTT. Its translation is CASSQGGTDTQYF.

The chain employs TRBV6-1 and TRBJ2-3, with 7 bases fitting TRBD2. In germline, CDR1 is MNHNS, CDR2 SASEGT. V was clipped by 6 bases and J by 0 bases; unmatched bases: 18. The CDR3 has 19 amino acids. Written as DNA, the CDR3 is TGTGCCAGCAGGCTTAGACACGGACTAGTCATCTCTAGCACAGATACGCAGTATTTT. It codes for CASRLRHGLVISSTDTQYF.

The sample holds one count of this clonotype. The rearrangement links TRBV6-2 or TRBV6-3 to TRBJ1-2; tentatively, D is TRBD1 (5 bases). The V gene lost 2 bases and the J gene lost 4 bases, with 11 bases spanning the gap. The CDR3 totals 14 residues. CDR1 is MNHEY, CDR2 SVGEGT, per germline. CDR3 nucleotide sequence: TGTGCCAGCAGTTACCCCACCGGGGGCTATGGCTACACCTTC. Translation gives CASSYPTGGYGYTF.

This clonotype was found a few times. The chain employs TRBV7-6 and TRBJ2-1, with D uncertain. The CDR3 spans 14 residues. Germline values: CDR1 SGHVS, CDR2 FNYEAQ. Trimming removed 3 bases at V and 9 bases at J, with 15 bases between. CDR3 region: CASSFNEARIEQFF. CDR3 sequence (DNA): TGTGCCAGCAGCTTTAACGAAGCGCGGATTGAGCAGTTCTTC.

This clonotype was recorded only once. V gene TRBV6-1 combines with J gene TRBJ2-2; 10 bases line up with TRBD2. CDR1 and CDR2 from the germline V gene are MNHNS and SASEGT. V shed 6 bases and J 0 bases; nucleotides not matched to a gene: 1. The CDR3 is 15 amino acids. CDR3 loop: CASRLAGANTGELFF. CDR3 DNA sequence: TGTGCCAGCAGGCTAGCGGGAGCGAACACCGGGGAGCTGTTTTTT.

The gene calls are TRBV11-3 and TRBJ2-3; possible D gene TRBD2, 5 bases. V lost 4 bases to trimming and J lost 6 bases, with 14 bases between them. The CDR3 consists of 14 residues. The germline V gene encodes CDR1 SGHNT and CDR2 YENEEA. CDR3 DNA: TGTGCCAGCAGCTCCACCCCAACGGGGGATACGCAGTATTTT. Its translation is CASSSTPTGDTQYF.

The chain combines TRBV10-3 with TRBJ2-1; the D is unclear. Between the trimmed V and J ends, which lost 5 bases and 4 bases, there was a span of 12 bases. This CDR3 contains 14 residues. The germline V gene has CDR1 ENHRY and CDR2 SYGVKD. CDR3 region: CAISIRAEYNEQFF. The CDR3 nucleotides are TGTGCCATCAGTATCCGGGCCGAATACAATGAGCAGTTCTTC.

This rearrangement joins TRBV29-1 to TRBJ2-1; D is uncertain. V lost 2 bases and J 0 bases, leaving 8 bases between the germline ends. The CDR3 spans 14 residues. The germline CDR1 and CDR2 sequences are SQVTM and ANQGSEA. CDR3 sequence reads: CSVERDSSYNEQFF. The DNA for the CDR3 is TGCAGCGTTGAAAGGGATAGCTCCTACAATGAGCAGTTCTTC.

This clonotype appeared once. The chain links TRBV6-1 to TRBJ2-1, with TRBD2 identical over 7 bases. The CDR3 loop spans 15 amino acids. Germline values: CDR1 MNHNS, CDR2 SASEGT. V lost 7 bases, J lost 4 bases, and 10 bases stayed unmatched. The CDR3 DNA sequence: TGTGCCAGCACGAGAGCGGGATCTTGGTACAATGAGCAGTTCTTC. This encodes CASTRAGSWYNEQFF.

Within the sample, this clonotype is medium-sized. The chain employs TRBV12-3 or TRBV12-4 and TRBJ2-7, with TRBD2 matching 9 bases. The CDR3 length is 14 residues. J lost 0 bases, V lost 4 bases, and 1 base had no gene match. The DNA of the CDR3 is TGTGCCAGCAGTTCTAGCGGGACCTCCTACGAGCAGTACTTC. The encoded protein is CASSSSGTSYEQYF.

This clonotype occurred a few times. The chain is built from TRBV12-3 or TRBV12-4 and TRBJ1-1; no clear D. CDR3 length: 11 amino acids. Trimming took 8 bases from V and 4 from J, leaving 8 bases between them. As DNA, the CDR3 is TGTGCCAGCCTTTCCCCCACTGAAGCTTTCTTT. As protein: CASLSPTEAFF.

The chain is built from TRBV7-2 and TRBJ1-1; D is undetermined. CDR3 length equals 16 residues. The germline V gene encodes CDR1 SGHTA and CDR2 FQGNSA. The V and J ends lost 3 bases and 4 bases respectively, with 18 bases between them. Here the CDR3 reads CASSFAASSSATEAFF. Here the CDR3 DNA reads TGTGCCAGCAGCTTCGCCGCAAGTTCCTCGGCCACTGAAGCTTTCTTT.

Only a few counts were recorded for this clonotype. The rearrangement joins TRBV7-2 to TRBJ2-1; D call uncertain. Germline assignment: CDR1 SGHTA and CDR2 FQGNSA. This CDR3 spans 15 amino acids. V dropped 5 bases and J dropped 0 bases, with 11 bases sitting between them. The CDR3 DNA sequence: TGTGCCAGCAGCCTTAGCTGGAGCTCCTACAATGAGCAGTTCTTC. This codes for CASSLSWSSYNEQFF.

The rearrangement uses TRBV12-3 or TRBV12-4 and TRBJ1-5; no reliable D call. Trimming took 3 bases from V and 11 from J, leaving 8 bases between them. The CDR3 is 11 residues long. CDR3 nucleotides: TGTGCCAGCAGTTTTTCGGGAGCCCAGCATTTT. Translating gives CASSFSGAQHF.

This clonotype was counted only a few times. The genes are TRBV7-6 and TRBJ2-7; 10 bases map to TRBD2. Germline loops: CDR1 SGHVS, CDR2 FNYEAQ. This CDR3 comprises 16 residues. V shed 5 bases and J 3 bases; nucleotides not matched to a gene: 10. CDR3 loop: CASSQVASGSFYEQYF. CDR3 DNA sequence: TGTGCCAGCAGCCAGGTGGCTAGCGGGAGTTTCTACGAGCAGTACTTC.

The rearrangement links TRBV19 to TRBJ1-1; no definite D call. Trimming removed 6 bases from V and 11 bases from J, with 13 bases in between. The CDR3 is made up of 11 amino acids. Looked up from germline, CDR1 is LNHDA and CDR2 is SQIVND (reference sequence). For the CDR3, the DNA is TGTGCCAGTAGCCTAGGTAGCGACGCTTTCTTT. As protein: CASSLGSDAFF.

The gene calls are TRBV12-3 or TRBV12-4 and TRBJ2-5; 8 bases fit TRBD2. The J call may be mistaken, given a closer DNA end match to TRBJ2-7. The CDR3 sequence is 16 residues long. CDR3 in DNA: TGTGCCAGCAGTTTTGGGGCGGGAGGCCCCGGCTACGAGCAGTACTTC. Its protein product is CASSFGAGGPGYEQYF.

This clonotype was recorded a few times. An end of the junction does not agree with germline; a read error may underlie this. The chain combines TRBV4-1 with TRBJ1-2; tentatively, D is TRBD1 (5 bases). Looked up from germline, CDR1 is MGHRA and CDR2 is YSYEKL. This CDR3 is 15 amino acids long. As DNA, the CDR3 is TGTGCCAGCAGTATAGGGACCGCGACTAACTATGGCTACACCTTC. This translates into CASSIGTATNYGYTF.

This chain joins TRBV6-1 and TRBJ1-5; unclear D gene. The V and J ends lost 0 bases and 11 bases respectively, with 8 bases between them. The CDR3 is made up of 12 amino acids. Germline V gene sequence: CDR1 MNHNS, CDR2 SASEGT. The CDR3 DNA reads TGTGCCAGCAGTGAAGCCGCGGGAGCCCAGCATTTT. It yields the protein CASSEAAGAQHF.

This clonotype was counted a few times. This rearrangement joins TRBV6-1 to TRBJ1-6; D is uncertain. This CDR3 has 14 residues. V was shortened by 3 bases and J by 7 bases, with 10 bases between the two germline ends. Germline CDR1 is MNHNS and CDR2 is SASEGT. The CDR3 spells CASSDMVSNSPLHF. The CDR3 DNA reads as TGTGCCAGCAGTGACATGGTGAGCAATTCACCCCTCCACTTT.

The genes are TRBV6-6 and TRBJ2-1; TRBD1 is a possible D gene (6 bases). The DNA end lines up better with TRBJ2-5; the J call may be wrong. The germline CDR1 and CDR2 sequences are MNHNY and SVGAGI (reference sequence). There are 14 residues in the CDR3. CDR3 sequence (DNA): TGTGCCAGCAGATCCCAGGGGATCGGAGAGACCCAGTACTTC. Encoded protein: CASRSQGIGETQYF.

This rearrangement joins TRBV7-8 to TRBJ1-1; D is perhaps TRBD1 (6 bases). The germline gives CDR1 SGHVS, CDR2 FQNEAQ. The CDR3 totals 14 residues. Between the trimmed V and J ends, which lost 5 bases and 1 base, there was a span of 11 bases. CDR3 bases: TGTGCCAGCAGCCAAACAGGGAGGAACACTGAAGCTTTCTTT. It encodes CASSQTGRNTEAFF.

The chain combines TRBV7-9 with TRBJ2-1; D tentatively reads TRBD1 or TRBD2 (5 bases each). The CDR3 length is 16 residues. Trimming cost V 8 bases and J 4 bases, with 21 bases left between them. CDR1 and CDR2 from the germline V gene are SEHNR and FQNEAQ (reference sequence). CDR3 coding DNA: TGTGCCAGCGACCTCGCTGGGGGAATATTGTACAATGAGCAGTTCTTC. Its translation is CASDLAGGILYNEQFF. Variable domain in full (rest from reference TRBV7-9 and TRBJ2-1): DTGVSQNPRHKITKRGQNVTFRCDPISEHNRLYWYRQTLGQGPEFLTYFQNEAQLEKSRLLSDRFSAERPKGSFSTLEIQRTEQGDSAMYLCASDLAGGILYNEQFFGPGTRLTVL.

The genes are TRBV7-6 and TRBJ2-2; 8 bases line up with TRBD1. The germline gives CDR1 SGHVS, CDR2 FNYEAQ. V lost 0 bases to trimming and J lost 2 bases; unmatched junction nucleotides: 5. The CDR3 covers 17 residues. The CDR3 bases are TGTGCCAGCAGCTTAGCGCTGGACAGGGTTAACACCGGGGAGCTGTTTTTT. As protein: CASSLALDRVNTGELFF.

This clonotype appeared a few times. The chain is built from TRBV7-2 and TRBJ2-5; no clear D gene. V dropped 2 bases and J dropped 2 bases, with 9 bases sitting between them. From germline, CDR1 is SGHTA and CDR2 FQGNSA. This CDR3 is built from 14 residues. The CDR3, as DNA: TGTGCCAGCAGCTTACTATGGGGTCAAGAGACCCAGTACTTC. Its translation: CASSLLWGQETQYF.

This rearrangement joins TRBV7-2 to TRBJ2-5, with D tentatively TRBD1 or TRBD2 (6 bases each). The CDR3 totals 16 residues. Germline assignment: CDR1 SGHTA and CDR2 FQGNSA. V lost 5 bases to trimming and J lost 5 bases, with 21 bases between them. The CDR3 DNA sequence: TGTGCCAGCAGCCATCAGACAGGCAACAGCGGGGAGACCCAGTACTTC. Residues: CASSHQTGNSGETQYF.